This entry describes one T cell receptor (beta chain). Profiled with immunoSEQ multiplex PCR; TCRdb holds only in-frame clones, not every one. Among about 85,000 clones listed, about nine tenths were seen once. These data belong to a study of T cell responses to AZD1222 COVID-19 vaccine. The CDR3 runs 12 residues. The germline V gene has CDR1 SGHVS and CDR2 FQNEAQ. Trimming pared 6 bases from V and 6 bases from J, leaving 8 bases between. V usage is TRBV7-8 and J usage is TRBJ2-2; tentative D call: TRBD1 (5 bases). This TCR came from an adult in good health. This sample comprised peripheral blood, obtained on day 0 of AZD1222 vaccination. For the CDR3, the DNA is TGTGCCAGCAGTAGGGGTCCCGGGGAGCTGTTTTTT. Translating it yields CASSRGPGELFF.